The T cell receptor beta chain under discussion was sequenced for a study of shared clonotypes between healthy human individuals. The data were produced by immunoSEQ multiplex PCR, yet TCRdb's version contains in-frame clones alone and is incomplete. This table has about 480,000 clones, nearly 80% appearing once. The CDR3 loop spans 15 amino acids. V shed 0 bases and J shed 4 bases, with 12 bases lying between them. The germline gives CDR1 LGHNA, CDR2 YSLEER. This clone appeared a single time. This receptor was obtained from a woman aged 40 to 49 in good health. Some clones in this sample may be carry-over from other donors' samples. Sequencing was done on a sample of PBMCs. The chain joins TRBV4-3 to TRBJ1-1, with a weak D call TRBD1 (5 bases). This CDR3 reads CASSQDGRGSTEAFF. The CDR3 bases are TGCGCCAGCAGCCAAGATGGAAGGGGATCCACTGAAGCTTTCTTT.